Listed below are T cell receptor beta chains from one sample, sequenced in a study of regulatory T cells in long-lasting Graves disease. TCRdb analysed the multiplex PCR reads with MiXCR anew, one entry per CDR3 protein. The sample includes 530,000 or so distinct CDR3 sequences, 15% to 20% of them seen just once. These sequences were also reported in another study, on T cells in Graves' hyperthyroidism and ophthalmopathy.

The material was peripheral blood mononuclear cells (PBMCs), obtained at new diagnosis, from a patient treated with antithyroid drugs. The origin of the receptors is a man between 18 and 29 years old with Graves disease. Both conserved end residues are part of each CDR3. The D gene is left open where the match is weak. The size of a clone is reported for some rows only, either as once, few or many, or as a class for expanded clones.

v_call,clone_size,j_call,d_call,cdr3_length,cdr3_nt,cdr3_aa
TRBV6-5,many,TRBJ2-1,-,15,TGTGCCAGCAGTTACGAGAGGAGGCCCTACAATGAGCAGTTCTTC,CASSYERRPYNEQFF
TRBV20-1,many,TRBJ2-1,TRBD2,13,TGCAGTGCGAGGGGACTAGCGGGTGATGAGCAGTTCTTC,CSARGLAGDEQFF
TRBV15,-,TRBJ1-6,-,15,TGTGCCACCAGCAGTGGGGATGCCGGTAATTCACCCCTCCACTTT,CATSSGDAGNSPLHF
TRBV6-2/TRBV6-3,-,TRBJ1-2,-,16,TGTGCCAGCAGTTACTCCGGCGGCGGGGGGCGTATCGGCTACACCTTC,CASSYSGGGGRIGYTF
TRBV27,-,TRBJ1-1,-,14,TGTGCCAGCAGTTTGCAATGGTCGGACACTGAAGCTTTCTTT,CASSLQWSDTEAFF
TRBV5-1,few,TRBJ1-2,TRBD1,14,TGCGCCAGCAGCTCAGACAGGGGCGAGAATGGCTACACCTTC,CASSSDRGENGYTF
TRBV20-1,few,TRBJ1-3,-,15,TGCAGTGCAAGGACCCAGACTGTTCCGGGAAACACCATATATTTT,CSARTQTVPGNTIYF
TRBV2,many,TRBJ2-3,-,12,TGTGCCAGCAGAGAGCGCACAGATACGCAGTATTTT,CASRERTDTQYF
TRBV28,many,TRBJ2-7,-,23,TGTGCCAGCAGTTTACCCCCCCGCGATTGGACAGGTAGACTTTTAGCGGAGACCTACGAGCAGTACTTC,CASSLPPRDWTGRLLAETYEQYF
TRBV28,few,TRBJ1-2,-,15,TGTGCCAGCAGTTTCCCGGCCGGGACGATCTATGGCTACACCTTC,CASSFPAGTIYGYTF
TRBV5-4,many,TRBJ2-5,TRBD2,16,TGTGCCAGCAGCTTGGAAAGCGGGAGGGCCGGGGAGACCCAGTACTTC,CASSLESGRAGETQYF
TRBV15,-,TRBJ1-3,-,17,TGTGCCACCAGCAGAGTGGTCCAGGGCCTCTCTGGAAACACCATATATTTT,CATSRVVQGLSGNTIYF
TRBV10-3,many,TRBJ2-1,TRBD2,17,TGTGCCATCAGTGAGTCGGGACTAGCGGGACGGGGGAATGAGCAGTTCTTC,CAISESGLAGRGNEQFF
TRBV5-1,many,TRBJ2-3,TRBD1,16,TGCGCCAGCAGCTTGGTTATCGACAGGGAAGCAGATACGCAGTATTTT,CASSLVIDREADTQYF
TRBV6-2/TRBV6-3,many,TRBJ2-3,-,14,TGTGCCAGCAGTTCAGGGGTCAGCACAGATACGCAGTATTTT,CASSSGVSTDTQYF
TRBV9,-,TRBJ2-7,-,14,TGTGCCAGCAGCGTAGGCGGGATCAGCTACGAGCAGTACTTC,CASSVGGISYEQYF
TRBV6-5,-,TRBJ2-3,TRBD1,15,TGTGCCAGCAGTTACCCGACAGGGCTCACAGATACGCAGTATTTT,CASSYPTGLTDTQYF
TRBV11-2,-,TRBJ2-5,TRBD1,17,TGTGCCAGCAGCTTAGGCCCGACAGGGACGGGGCAAGAGACCCAGTACTTC,CASSLGPTGTGQETQYF
TRBV10-3,few,TRBJ2-7,-,15,TGTACCATCAGTGAGACTGACAGAAACTCCTACGAGCAGTACTTC,CTISETDRNSYEQYF
TRBV29-1,-,TRBJ2-1,TRBD2,15,TGCAGCGTTGGCTTGCCGGGAGGCACCCCCCCTTGGCAGTTCTTC,CSVGLPGGTPPWQFF
TRBV15,few,TRBJ2-1,TRBD2,14,TGTGCCACCAGCGAGGGACTAGCGGAGGATGAGCAGTTCTTC,CATSEGLAEDEQFF
TRBV28,-,TRBJ1-2,-,12,TGTGCCACCCAACTGACATACTATGGCTACACCTTC,CATQLTYYGYTF
TRBV2,many,TRBJ2-5,-,14,TGTGCCAGCAGTGAGGGCTTGAGTTGGGAGACCCAGTACTTC,CASSEGLSWETQYF
TRBV6-1,-,TRBJ1-4,-,14,TGTGCCAGCAGTGAAGCGCGAGGGGTTGAAAAACTGTTTTTT,CASSEARGVEKLFF
TRBV6-1,many,TRBJ2-7,TRBD2,20,TGTGCCAGGTCCCCGGGGCCCGGACGAGCTAGCGGGAGGGTCCCCTACGAGCAGTACTTC,CARSPGPGRASGRVPYEQYF
TRBV2,many,TRBJ1-4,TRBD1,15,TGTGCCAGCAGGGTTCGGACAGGACTTAATGAAAAACTGTTTTTT,CASRVRTGLNEKLFF
TRBV12-3/TRBV12-4,many,TRBJ1-4,TRBD1,13,TGTGCCAGCAGGACAGGGGGAAGGGAAAAACTGTTTTTT,CASRTGGREKLFF
TRBV6-1,many,TRBJ1-5,-,16,TGTGCCAGCAGTCCACAGGGTTCCCGTCTCAATCAGCCCCAGCATTTT,CASSPQGSRLNQPQHF
TRBV6-1,many,TRBJ2-7,-,13,TGTGCCATCAGTCCTAGTGACTCCTACGAGCAGTACTTC,CAISPSDSYEQYF
TRBV5-1,-,TRBJ2-1,-,14,TGCGCCAGCAGCTTGGAGGGATTTCCAGATGAGCAGTTCTTC,CASSLEGFPDEQFF
TRBV27,few,TRBJ1-5,-,14,TGTGCCAGCAGATTCGTGGGGGGGGGTCAGCCCCAGCATTTT,CASRFVGGGQPQHF
TRBV12-3/TRBV12-4,few,TRBJ1-4,-,13,TGTGCCAGCAGCTCTCGGGTAGCGGAAAAACTGTTTTTT,CASSSRVAEKLFF
TRBV7-2,many,TRBJ1-2,-,16,TGTGCCAGCAGCTTATACGGGGGGAAGTCTAACTATGGCTACACCTTC,CASSLYGGKSNYGYTF
TRBV20-1,many,TRBJ2-1,TRBD1,11,TGCAGTGCTGACAGGGGTAACGAGCAGTTCTTC,CSADRGNEQFF
TRBV10-2,many,TRBJ2-6,TRBD1,19,TGCGCCAGCAGTGAGTCGTGGGGCAGGGGGAGCCCTGGGGCCAACGTCCTGACTTTC,CASSESWGRGSPGANVLTF
TRBV28,many,TRBJ2-7,TRBD2,14,TGTGCCAGCAGTTTCGGAGCGGGAGTTCTCGAGCAGTACTTC,CASSFGAGVLEQYF
TRBV5-1,many,TRBJ2-7,-,15,TGCGCCAGCAGCTCACGCCCACAGGGTACCTACGAGCAGTACTTC,CASSSRPQGTYEQYF
TRBV6-2/TRBV6-3,-,TRBJ2-1,-,13,TGTGCCAGCAGCCTCAATTTTCTCAATGAGCAGTTCTTC,CASSLNFLNEQFF
TRBV20-1,few,TRBJ2-3,-,12,TGCAGTGCTCCTACAGGGAGCGATACGCAGTATTTT,CSAPTGSDTQYF
TRBV12-3/TRBV12-4,many,TRBJ2-3,TRBD2,15,TGTGCCAGCAGTAGCGGGAGAACCGACACAGATACGCAGTATTTT,CASSSGRTDTDTQYF
TRBV6-6,many,TRBJ2-7,-,13,TGTGCCAGCAGTTACTCGCGTGGGCCCGAGCAGTACTTC,CASSYSRGPEQYF
TRBV28,-,TRBJ2-2,-,15,TGTGCCAGCAGTTTATTCCGGGGAATGGGCGGGGAGCTGTTTTTT,CASSLFRGMGGELFF